Listed below are T cell receptor beta chains from one sample, sequenced in a study of blood T cells in healthy people across ages. Using its own MiXCR run on the 5' RACE reads, TCRdb lists one record per CDR3 protein. This table holds 2 million or so distinct CDR3 sequences, 49% found once. The specimen sequenced was blood. The receptors come from a woman aged 40 to 49 in good health. The CDR3 runs from the conserved cysteine through the conserved F or W. The D gene is left open where the match is weak. For some rows the clone size is stated as once, few or many, or as a class when expanded; others skip it.

j_gene: TRBJ1-2; d_gene: -; abundance: -; v_gene: TRBV6-6; CDR3aa: CASNPGGAIGYTF; CDR3nt: TGTGCCAGCAACCCAGGAGGGGCTATTGGCTACACCTTC
j_gene: TRBJ2-5; d_gene: TRBD2; abundance: -; v_gene: TRBV11-2; CDR3aa: CASSLDLGLAGGLGETQYF; CDR3nt: TGTGCCAGCAGCTTAGATCTCGGGCTAGCGGGGGGGCTTGGAGAGACCCAGTACTTC
j_gene: TRBJ1-2; d_gene: -; abundance: -; v_gene: TRBV5-4; CDR3aa: CASSFPRAYGYTF; CDR3nt: TGTGCCAGCAGCTTTCCTAGGGCCTATGGCTACACCTTC
j_gene: TRBJ2-7; d_gene: -; abundance: -; v_gene: TRBV5-1; CDR3aa: CASSSDFGWDPEHEQYF; CDR3nt: TGCGCCAGCAGCTCGGATTTTGGTTGGGACCCAGAGCACGAGCAGTACTTC
j_gene: TRBJ2-7; d_gene: -; abundance: -; v_gene: TRBV11-2; CDR3aa: CASSLSAGSPYEQYF; CDR3nt: TGTGCCAGCAGCTTATCGGCGGGGTCCCCCTACGAGCAGTACTTC
j_gene: TRBJ1-1; d_gene: TRBD1; abundance: once; v_gene: TRBV20-1; CDR3aa: CSAPSGGRAFF; CDR3nt: TGCAGTGCCCCTTCAGGGGGGAGAGCTTTCTTT
j_gene: TRBJ2-7; d_gene: TRBD1; abundance: few; v_gene: TRBV7-2; CDR3aa: CASSSSGTGGFEQYF; CDR3nt: TGTGCCAGCAGCTCGTCCGGGACAGGGGGGTTCGAGCAGTACTTC
j_gene: TRBJ2-3; d_gene: -; abundance: many; v_gene: TRBV5-1; CDR3aa: CASSETTDTQYF; CDR3nt: TGCGCCAGCAGCGAGACCACAGATACGCAGTATTTT
j_gene: TRBJ1-2; d_gene: -; abundance: -; v_gene: TRBV4-3; CDR3aa: CASSPEPGGAGYGYTF; CDR3nt: TGCGCCAGCAGCCCTGAACCCGGGGGCGCAGGTTATGGCTACACCTTC
j_gene: TRBJ1-2; d_gene: -; abundance: -; v_gene: TRBV4-3; CDR3aa: CASSQSGSPYYGYTF; CDR3nt: TGCGCCAGCAGCCAATCCGGGAGCCCCTACTATGGCTACACCTTC
j_gene: TRBJ1-5; d_gene: TRBD1; abundance: -; v_gene: TRBV3-1; CDR3aa: CASSQGDRGGGNQPQHF; CDR3nt: TGTGCCAGCAGCCAAGGGGACAGGGGGGGCGGCAATCAGCCCCAGCATTTT
j_gene: TRBJ1-2; d_gene: -; abundance: -; v_gene: TRBV20-1; CDR3aa: CSAIVRVNYGYTF; CDR3nt: TGCAGTGCTATAGTCCGGGTAAACTATGGCTACACCTTC
j_gene: TRBJ2-1; d_gene: -; abundance: many; v_gene: TRBV7-9; CDR3aa: CATHSGSVEWYNEQFF; CDR3nt: TGTGCCACCCACTCCGGGTCTGTGGAGTGGTACAATGAGCAGTTCTTC
j_gene: TRBJ1-1; d_gene: -; abundance: few; v_gene: TRBV13; CDR3aa: CASSFGQINTEAFF; CDR3nt: TGTGCCAGCAGCTTCGGACAGATAAACACTGAGGCTTTCTTT
j_gene: TRBJ2-7; d_gene: TRBD1; abundance: many; v_gene: TRBV29-1; CDR3aa: CSVGPLTGNEQYF; CDR3nt: TGCAGCGTTGGCCCTTTGACAGGGAACGAGCAGTACTTC
j_gene: TRBJ2-1; d_gene: TRBD2; abundance: -; v_gene: TRBV4-2; CDR3aa: CASSQAAGLYNEQFF; CDR3nt: TGTGCCAGCAGCCAAGCAGCGGGGCTTTATAATGAGCAGTTCTTC
j_gene: TRBJ1-1; d_gene: -; abundance: few; v_gene: TRBV6-5; CDR3aa: CASSYREGMNTEAFF; CDR3nt: TGTGCCAGCAGTTACCGGGAGGGCATGAACACTGAAGCTTTCTTT
j_gene: TRBJ2-5; d_gene: TRBD1; abundance: -; v_gene: TRBV4-2; CDR3aa: CASSLSHGDREETQYF; CDR3nt: TGTGCCAGCAGCCTAAGTCACGGGGACAGAGAAGAGACCCAGTACTTT
j_gene: TRBJ1-1; d_gene: -; abundance: -; v_gene: TRBV12-3/TRBV12-4; CDR3aa: CASSSPLRREAFF; CDR3nt: TGTGCCAGCAGCAGCCCATTAAGGCGTGAGGCTTTCTTT
j_gene: TRBJ1-2; d_gene: -; abundance: -; v_gene: TRBV20-1; CDR3aa: CSALIPVADNYGYTF; CDR3nt: TGCAGTGCACTCATCCCGGTGGCGGACAACTATGGCTACACCTTC
j_gene: TRBJ1-6; d_gene: TRBD1; abundance: few; v_gene: TRBV10-3; CDR3aa: CAISEGTGFSPLHF; CDR3nt: TGTGCCATCAGTGAAGGGACAGGGTTTTCACCCCTCCACTTT
j_gene: TRBJ2-1; d_gene: TRBD1; abundance: -; v_gene: TRBV7-8; CDR3aa: CASSRPGGVGNEQFF; CDR3nt: TGTGCCAGCAGCCGGCCAGGGGGCGTCGGCAATGAGCAGTTCTTC
j_gene: TRBJ2-6; d_gene: -; abundance: -; v_gene: TRBV27; CDR3aa: CASSLGAGANALTF; CDR3nt: TGTGCCAGCAGTTTAGGAGCTGGGGCCAACGCCCTGACTTTC
j_gene: TRBJ1-2; d_gene: -; abundance: -; v_gene: TRBV29-1; CDR3aa: CSVEVRFHGYTF; CDR3nt: TGCAGCGTTGAGGTCAGGTTCCATGGCTACACCTTC
j_gene: TRBJ1-2; d_gene: TRBD1; abundance: few; v_gene: TRBV27; CDR3aa: CASKQGTYGYTF; CDR3nt: TGTGCCAGCAAACAGGGGACCTATGGCTACACCTTC
j_gene: TRBJ1-5; d_gene: -; abundance: -; v_gene: TRBV25-1; CDR3aa: CASSERTVNQPQHF; CDR3nt: TGTGCCAGCAGTGAAAGGACAGTTAATCAGCCCCAGCATTTT
j_gene: TRBJ2-5; d_gene: TRBD2; abundance: -; v_gene: TRBV28; CDR3aa: CASRTSGGAGTPYEETQYF; CDR3nt: TGTGCCAGCAGAACTAGCGGGGGGGCGGGTACCCCCTATGAAGAGACCCAGTACTTC
j_gene: TRBJ2-4; d_gene: -; abundance: -; v_gene: TRBV6-2/TRBV6-3; CDR3aa: CASSYSVPPGTKNIQYF; CDR3nt: TGTGCCAGCAGTTACTCAGTCCCTCCAGGGACCAAAAACATTCAGTACTTC
j_gene: TRBJ2-1; d_gene: -; abundance: -; v_gene: TRBV6-2/TRBV6-3; CDR3aa: CASLQRGSYNEQFF; CDR3nt: TGTGCCAGCCTTCAACGAGGGTCCTACAATGAGCAGTTCTTC
j_gene: TRBJ2-7; d_gene: -; abundance: -; v_gene: TRBV6-6; CDR3aa: CASSVPESSYEQYF; CDR3nt: TGTGCCAGCAGTGTGCCGGAGAGCTCCTACGAGCAGTACTTC
j_gene: TRBJ2-1; d_gene: TRBD1; abundance: -; v_gene: TRBV6-6; CDR3aa: CASSYLGTEYNEQFF; CDR3nt: TGTGCCAGCAGTTACCTGGGGACAGAGTACAATGAGCAGTTCTTC
j_gene: TRBJ2-5; d_gene: -; abundance: -; v_gene: TRBV28; CDR3aa: CASSFAPGVPAQETQYF; CDR3nt: TGTGCCAGCAGTTTCGCCCCGGGGGTCCCTGCTCAAGAGACCCAGTACTTC
j_gene: TRBJ2-7; d_gene: -; abundance: -; v_gene: TRBV6-1; CDR3aa: CASRQMPGAPQYF; CDR3nt: TGTGCCAGCAGGCAGATGCCAGGTGCGCCCCAGTACTTC